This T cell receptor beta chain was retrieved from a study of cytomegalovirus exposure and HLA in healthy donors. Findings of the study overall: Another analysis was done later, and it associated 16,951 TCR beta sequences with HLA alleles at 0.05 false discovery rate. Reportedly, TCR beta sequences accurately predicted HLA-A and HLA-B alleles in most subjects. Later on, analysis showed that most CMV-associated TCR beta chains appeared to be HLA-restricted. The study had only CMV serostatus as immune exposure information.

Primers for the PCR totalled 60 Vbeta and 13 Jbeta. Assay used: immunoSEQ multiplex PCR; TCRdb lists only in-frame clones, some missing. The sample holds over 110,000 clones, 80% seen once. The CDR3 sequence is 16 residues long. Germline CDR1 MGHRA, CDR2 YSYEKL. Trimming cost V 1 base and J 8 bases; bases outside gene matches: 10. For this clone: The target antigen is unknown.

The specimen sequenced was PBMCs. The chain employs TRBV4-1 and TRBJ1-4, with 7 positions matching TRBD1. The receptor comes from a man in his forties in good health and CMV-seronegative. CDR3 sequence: CASSQVKDRAGEKLFF. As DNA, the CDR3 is TGCGCCAGCAGCCAAGTAAAAGACAGGGCGGGGGAAAAACTGTTTTTT.